These 13 T cell receptor beta chains share one sample of origin, sequenced in a study of blood T cell repertoires in COVID-19. TCRdb keeps only in-frame clones here, not all; method: immunoSEQ multiplex PCR. The sample carries around 200,000 clones, about 85% recorded once. Specimen: peripheral blood. The source of these receptors is a man aged 25-45 years with acute or convalescent COVID-19.

The rearrangement uses TRBV7-2 and TRBJ1-2, with 7 bases aligning to TRBD1. Losses at the gene ends were 5 bases for V and 5 bases for J; bases not matched to a gene: 5. The CDR3 is made up of 13 amino acids. The germline gives CDR1 SGHTA, CDR2 FQGNSA. The CDR3: CASSLGQLYGYTF. The CDR3 region has the DNA TGTGCCAGCAGCCTGGGACAGCTATATGGCTACACCTTC.

V gene TRBV30 combines with J gene TRBJ2-1; the match to TRBD2 covers 7 bases. The CDR3 runs to 18 residues. CDR1 GTSNPN and CDR2 SVGIG come from the germline V gene (reference sequence). J was trimmed by 0 bases and V by 0 bases; bases with no gene match: 11. CDR3 sequence: CAWSVRRRGISSYNEQFF. CDR3 DNA sequence: TGTGCCTGGAGTGTACGTAGGCGGGGGATAAGCTCCTACAATGAGCAGTTCTTC.

This rearrangement joins TRBV2 to TRBJ2-2; 11 positions agree with TRBD2. The germline V gene encodes CDR1 SNHLY and CDR2 FYNNEI. The V segment lost 6 bases and the J segment 8 bases; nucleotides outside the gene matches: 11. This CDR3 contains 16 residues. The DNA of the CDR3 is TGTGCCAGCAGCAAACTAGCGGGAGTTGGGATGGGGGAGCTGTTTTTT. Its protein is CASSKLAGVGMGELFF.

The chain couples TRBV7-9 to TRBJ1-5, with D unresolved. CDR3 size: 14 residues. Trimming removed 3 bases at V and 4 bases at J, with 10 bases between. Germline-derived CDR1 and CDR2 are SEHNR and FQNEAQ (reference sequence). The CDR3 region is CASSFDTTNQPQHF. The CDR3 bases are TGTGCCAGCAGCTTTGACACCACGAATCAGCCCCAGCATTTT.

The V call is TRBV6-5, the J call TRBJ1-2; 8 bases line up with TRBD1. CDR1 is MNHEY, CDR2 SVGAGI, per germline. The V and J ends lost 4 bases and 2 bases, in that order; junction bases with no gene match: 3. The CDR3 spans 14 residues. The CDR3 DNA is TGTGCCAGCAGTTGGGGGACAGGCAACTATGGCTACACCTTC. Its translation: CASSWGTGNYGYTF.

The chain recombines TRBV19 with TRBJ2-1; weak D call: TRBD2 (5 bases). The CDR3 sequence is 17 residues long. V was cut by 7 bases and J by 10 bases, with 29 bases left in between. Germline lookup yields CDR1 LNHDA and CDR2 SQIVND (reference sequence). The CDR3 reads CASNPLDSYGRSGEQFF. The DNA for the CDR3 is TGTGCCAGTAATCCTTTAGATTCTTATGGTAGGTCGGGAGAGCAGTTCTTC.

The chain couples TRBV28 to TRBJ1-5; weak D call: TRBD1 (5 bases). The CDR3 is made up of 15 amino acids. Germline values: CDR1 MDHEN, CDR2 SYDVKM. The V gene lost 4 bases and the J gene lost 4 bases, with 14 bases spanning the gap. This chain's CDR3 is CASSSRGLGNQPQHF. In DNA form, the CDR3 reads TGTGCCAGCAGTTCGCGGGGCCTTGGAAATCAGCCCCAGCATTTT.

The chain has TRBV20-1 and TRBJ2-7; D is unresolved. The CDR3 consists of 11 residues. Trimming cost V 3 bases and J 4 bases, with 7 bases left between them. Germline values: CDR1 DFQATT, CDR2 SNEGSKA (reference sequence). Written as DNA, the CDR3 is TGCAGTGCTAGTACCGGTTACGAGCAGTACTTC. Translated, it gives CSASTGYEQYF.

The chain links TRBV21-1 to TRBJ2-4; no check of the table's D call, TRBD2, against the DNA was made. TRBV21-1 is a pseudogene. CDR3 size: 17 residues. CDR3 bases: TGTGCCAGCCCTACCGGACTAGCGGGATTAGCCAAAAACATTCAGTACTTC. Residues: CASPTGLAGLAKNIQYF.

The chain's CDR3 is CASSQDFRAKWPLHF. The CDR3 bases are TGTGCCAGCAGCCAAGATTTCAGGGCTAAGTGGCCCCTCCACTTT. The V and J genes are TRBV3-1 (or the pseudogene TRBV3-2) and TRBJ1-6; D possibly corresponds to TRBD1 (5 bases). The CDR3 length is 15 residues. V shed 0 bases and J shed 13 bases, with 16 bases lying between them. Per the germline V gene, CDR1 is LGHDT and CDR2 is YNNKEL (reference sequence).

V and J are TRBV7-9 and TRBJ2-7; 8 bases are a match to TRBD1. CDR3 length equals 13 residues. CDR1 is SEHNR and CDR2 is FQNEAQ in the germline V gene (reference sequence). The V segment lost 8 bases and the J segment 0 bases; nucleotides outside the gene matches: 3. CDR3 nucleotides: TGTGCCAGCGAGGACAGGGCCTCCTACGAGCAGTACTTC. This translates into CASEDRASYEQYF.

The V call is TRBV6-5, the J call TRBJ1-5; D gene unclear. CDR3 length: 13 amino acids. The V end was cut by 8 bases, the J end by 3 bases, with 11 bases between. CDR1 and CDR2 (germline): MNHEY, SVGAGI. CDR3 region: CASGRQDNQPQHF. The CDR3 nucleotides read TGTGCCAGCGGTCGTCAGGACAATCAGCCCCAGCATTTT.

The rearrangement joins TRBV9 to TRBJ2-2; 10 bases fit TRBD1. Losses at the gene ends were 2 bases for V and 6 bases for J; bases not matched to a gene: 10. The CDR3 covers 17 residues. The germline V gene has CDR1 SGDLS and CDR2 YYNGEE. The DNA of the CDR3 is TGTGCCAGCAGCGTGGGACAGGGGAATTTGAGGTCCGGGGAGCTGTTTTTT. Its translation is CASSVGQGNLRSGELFF. Full variable domain (missing parts from reference TRBV9 and TRBJ2-2): DSGVTQTPKHLITATGQRVTLRCSPRSGDLSVYWYQQSLDQGLQFLIQYYNGEERAKGNILERFSAQQFPDLHSELNLSSLELGDSALYFCASSVGQGNLRSGELFFGEGSRLTVL.